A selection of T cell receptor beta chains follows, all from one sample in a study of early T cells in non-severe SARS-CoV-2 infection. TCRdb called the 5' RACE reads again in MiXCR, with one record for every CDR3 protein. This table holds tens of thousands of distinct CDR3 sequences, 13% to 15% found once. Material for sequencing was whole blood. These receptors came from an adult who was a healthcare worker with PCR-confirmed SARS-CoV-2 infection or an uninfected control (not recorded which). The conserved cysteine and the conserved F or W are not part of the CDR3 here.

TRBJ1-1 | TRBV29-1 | SVEDRGDTEAF
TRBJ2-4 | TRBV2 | ASSRGRGNIQY
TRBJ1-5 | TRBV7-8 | ASSPPWGRSNQPQH
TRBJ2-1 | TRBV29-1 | SVSGTGYNEQF
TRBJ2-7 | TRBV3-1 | ASRPTGGEQY
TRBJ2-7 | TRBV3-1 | ASSQVPGHEQY
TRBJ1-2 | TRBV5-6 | ASRRQGALFGYT
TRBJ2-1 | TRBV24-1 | ATSDPSGGREQF
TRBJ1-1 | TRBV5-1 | ASSRTGESTEAF
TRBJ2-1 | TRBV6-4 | ASSHEGGSYNEQF
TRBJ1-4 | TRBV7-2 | ASSWQGGEKLF
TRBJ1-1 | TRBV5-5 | ASSLTGAPSSIEAF
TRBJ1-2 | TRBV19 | ASSIDATLTDNYGYT
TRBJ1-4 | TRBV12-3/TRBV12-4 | ASSPKGQVGNQGEKLF
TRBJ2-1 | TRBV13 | ASRAWFRGHEQF
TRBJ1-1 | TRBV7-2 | ASSRQGALNTEAF
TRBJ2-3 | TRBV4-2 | ASSLTTTGEVADTQY
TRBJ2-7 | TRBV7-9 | ASSLGSFFSYEQY
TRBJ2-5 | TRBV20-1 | SGGQYQETQY
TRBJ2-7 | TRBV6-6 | ASSYPGTGGSEQY
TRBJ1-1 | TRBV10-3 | ATKQVGTEAF
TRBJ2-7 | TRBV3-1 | ASRDQTRTYEQY
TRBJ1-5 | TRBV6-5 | ASSYSSIYSNQPQH
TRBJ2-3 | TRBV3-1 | ASSQKGGTSTDTQY
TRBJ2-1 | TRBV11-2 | ASTDPGVDRYNEQF
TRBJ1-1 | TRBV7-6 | ASRTGGETEAF
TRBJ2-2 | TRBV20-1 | SARGTGYPGELF
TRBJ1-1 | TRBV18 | ASSSTGGTEAF
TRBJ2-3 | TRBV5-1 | ASYRDRVADTQY